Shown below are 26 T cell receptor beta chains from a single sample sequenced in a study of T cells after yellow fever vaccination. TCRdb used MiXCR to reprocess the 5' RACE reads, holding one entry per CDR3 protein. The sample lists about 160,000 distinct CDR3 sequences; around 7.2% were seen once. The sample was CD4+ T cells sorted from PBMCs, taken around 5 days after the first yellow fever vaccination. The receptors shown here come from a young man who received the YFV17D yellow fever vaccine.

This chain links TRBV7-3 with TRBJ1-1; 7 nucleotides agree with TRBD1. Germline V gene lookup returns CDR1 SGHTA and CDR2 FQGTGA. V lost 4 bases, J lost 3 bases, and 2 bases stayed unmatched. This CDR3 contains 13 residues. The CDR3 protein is CASSSDRDTEAFF. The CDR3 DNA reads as TGTGCCAGCAGCTCAGACAGGGACACTGAAGCTTTCTTT.

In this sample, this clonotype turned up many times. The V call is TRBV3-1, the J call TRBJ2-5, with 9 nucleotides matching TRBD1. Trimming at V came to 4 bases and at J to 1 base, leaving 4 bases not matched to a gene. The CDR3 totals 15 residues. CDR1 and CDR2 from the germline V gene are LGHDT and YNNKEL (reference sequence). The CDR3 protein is CASSLGQGPQETQYF. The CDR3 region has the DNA TGTGCCAGCAGCCTCGGACAGGGGCCCCAAGAGACCCAGTACTTC.

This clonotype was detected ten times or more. CDR3 in DNA: TGTGCCAGCAGCTTAGCTAACTATGGCTACACCTTC. The encoded protein is CASSLANYGYTF. This sequence joins TRBV7-9 and TRBJ1-2; D remains unclear. The germline V and J ends were trimmed by 0 bases and 1 base, with 0 bases remaining between them. The CDR3 runs 12 residues. CDR1 and CDR2 from the germline V gene are SEHNR and FQNEAQ (reference sequence).

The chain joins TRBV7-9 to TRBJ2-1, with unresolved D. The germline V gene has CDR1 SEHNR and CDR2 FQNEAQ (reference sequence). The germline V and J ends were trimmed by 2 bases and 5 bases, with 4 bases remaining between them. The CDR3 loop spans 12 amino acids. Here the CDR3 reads CASSLMNNEQFF. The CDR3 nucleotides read TGTGCCAGCAGCTTAATGAACAATGAGCAGTTCTTC.

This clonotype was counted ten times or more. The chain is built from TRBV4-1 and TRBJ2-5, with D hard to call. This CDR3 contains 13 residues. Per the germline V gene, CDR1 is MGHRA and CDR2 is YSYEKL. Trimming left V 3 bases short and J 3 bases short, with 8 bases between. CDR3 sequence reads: CASSQISEETQYF. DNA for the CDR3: TGCGCCAGCAGCCAGATTTCAGAAGAGACCCAGTACTTC.

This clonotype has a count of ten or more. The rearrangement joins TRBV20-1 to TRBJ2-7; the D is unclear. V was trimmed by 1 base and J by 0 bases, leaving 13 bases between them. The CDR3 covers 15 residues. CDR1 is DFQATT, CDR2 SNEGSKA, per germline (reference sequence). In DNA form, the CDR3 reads TGCAGTGCTAGAGCCGCCGCCGCCAGCTCCTACGAGCAGTACTTC. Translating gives CSARAAAASSYEQYF.

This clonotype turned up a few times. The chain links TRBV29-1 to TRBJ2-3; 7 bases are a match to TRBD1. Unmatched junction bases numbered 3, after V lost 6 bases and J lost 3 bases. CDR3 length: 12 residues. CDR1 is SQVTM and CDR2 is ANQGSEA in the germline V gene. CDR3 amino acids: CSVGDRTDTQYF. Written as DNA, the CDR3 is TGCAGCGTAGGGGACAGAACAGATACGCAGTATTTT.

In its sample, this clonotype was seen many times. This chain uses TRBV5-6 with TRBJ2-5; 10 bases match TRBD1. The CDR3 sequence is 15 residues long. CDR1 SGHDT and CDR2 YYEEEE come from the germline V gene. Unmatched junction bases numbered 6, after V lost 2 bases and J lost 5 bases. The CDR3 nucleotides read TGTGCCAGCAGCTTTGGACAGGGGGTGGGGGAGACCCAGTACTTC. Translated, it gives CASSFGQGVGETQYF.

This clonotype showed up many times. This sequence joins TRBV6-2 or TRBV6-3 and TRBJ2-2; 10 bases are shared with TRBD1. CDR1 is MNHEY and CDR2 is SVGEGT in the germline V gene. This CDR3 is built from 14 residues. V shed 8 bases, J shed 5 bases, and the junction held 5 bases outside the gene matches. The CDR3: CASGRTGGTGELFF. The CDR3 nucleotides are TGTGCCAGCGGCCGGACAGGGGGAACCGGGGAGCTGTTTTTT.

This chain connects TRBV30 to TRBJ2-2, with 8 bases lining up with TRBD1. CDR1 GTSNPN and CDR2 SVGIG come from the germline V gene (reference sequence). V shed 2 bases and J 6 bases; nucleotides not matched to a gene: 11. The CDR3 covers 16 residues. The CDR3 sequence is CAWSTLQGGGPGELFF. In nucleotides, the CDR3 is TGTGCCTGGAGTACCTTACAGGGGGGAGGACCCGGGGAGCTGTTTTTT. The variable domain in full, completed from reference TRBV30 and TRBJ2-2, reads SQTIHQWPATLVQPVGSPLSLECTVEGTSNPNLYWYRQAAGRGLQLLFYSVGIGQISSEVPQNLSASRPQDRQFILSSKKLLLSDSGFYLCAWSTLQGGGPGELFFGEGSRLTVL.

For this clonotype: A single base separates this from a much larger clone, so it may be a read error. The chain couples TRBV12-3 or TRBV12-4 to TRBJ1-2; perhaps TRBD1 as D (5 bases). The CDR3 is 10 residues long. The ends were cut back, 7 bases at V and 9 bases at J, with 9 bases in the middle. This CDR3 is CASMLGRYTF. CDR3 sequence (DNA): TGTGCCAGCATGTTGGGACGCTACACCTTC.

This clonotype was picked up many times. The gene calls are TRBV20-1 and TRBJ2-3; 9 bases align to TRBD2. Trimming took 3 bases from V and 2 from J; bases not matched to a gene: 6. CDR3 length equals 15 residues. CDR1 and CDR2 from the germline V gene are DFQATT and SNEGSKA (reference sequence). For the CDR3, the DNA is TGCAGTGCTAGCCCCTTAGCGGGGGACACAGATACGCAGTATTTT. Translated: CSASPLAGDTDTQYF.

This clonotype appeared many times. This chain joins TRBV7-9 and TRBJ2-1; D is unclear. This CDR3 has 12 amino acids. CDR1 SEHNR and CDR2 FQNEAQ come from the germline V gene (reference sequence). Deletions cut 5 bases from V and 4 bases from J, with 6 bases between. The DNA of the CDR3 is TGTGCCAGCAGCCGAGATTACAATGAGCAGTTCTTC. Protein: CASSRDYNEQFF.

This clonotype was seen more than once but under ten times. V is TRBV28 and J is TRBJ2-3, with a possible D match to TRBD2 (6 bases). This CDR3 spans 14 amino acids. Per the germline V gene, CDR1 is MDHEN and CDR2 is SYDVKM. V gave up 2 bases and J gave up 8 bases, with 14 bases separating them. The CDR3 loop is CASSLIVAGSTQYF. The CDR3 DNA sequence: TGTGCCAGCAGTTTAATTGTGGCGGGGTCTACGCAGTATTTT.

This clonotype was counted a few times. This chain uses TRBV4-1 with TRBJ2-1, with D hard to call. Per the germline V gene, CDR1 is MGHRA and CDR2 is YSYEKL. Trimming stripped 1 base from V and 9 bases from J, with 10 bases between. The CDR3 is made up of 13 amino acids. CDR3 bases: TGCGCCAGCAGCCAAGCTCCTGTGGGTGAGCAGTTCTTC. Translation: CASSQAPVGEQFF.

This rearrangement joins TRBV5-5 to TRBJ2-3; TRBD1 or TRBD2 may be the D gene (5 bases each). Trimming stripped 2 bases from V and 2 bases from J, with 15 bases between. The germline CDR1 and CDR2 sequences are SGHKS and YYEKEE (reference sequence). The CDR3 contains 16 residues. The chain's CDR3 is CASSFFKRTNTDTQYF. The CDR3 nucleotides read TGTGCCAGCAGCTTTTTCAAGCGGACAAACACAGATACGCAGTATTTT. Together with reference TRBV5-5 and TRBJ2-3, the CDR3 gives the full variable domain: DAGVTQSPTHLIKTRGQQVTLRCSPISGHKSVSWYQQVLGQGPQFIFQYYEKEERGRGNFPDRFSARQFPNYSSELNVNALLLGDSALYLCASSFFKRTNTDTQYFGPGTRLTVL.

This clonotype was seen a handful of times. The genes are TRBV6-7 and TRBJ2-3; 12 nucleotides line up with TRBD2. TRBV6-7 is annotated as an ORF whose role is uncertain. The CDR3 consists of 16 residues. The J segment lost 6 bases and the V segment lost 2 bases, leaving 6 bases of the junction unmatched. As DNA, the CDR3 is TGTGCCAGCAGTTACCCGGCTAGCGGGGGGGCGGATACGCAGTATTTT. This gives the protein CASSYPASGGADTQYF.

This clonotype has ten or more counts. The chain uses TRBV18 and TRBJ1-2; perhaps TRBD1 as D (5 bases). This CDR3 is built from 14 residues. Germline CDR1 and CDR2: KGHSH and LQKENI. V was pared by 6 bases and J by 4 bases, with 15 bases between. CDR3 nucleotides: TGTGCCAGCTCGCCGGGGACGGAGGCCTATGGCTACACCTTC. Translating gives CASSPGTEAYGYTF.

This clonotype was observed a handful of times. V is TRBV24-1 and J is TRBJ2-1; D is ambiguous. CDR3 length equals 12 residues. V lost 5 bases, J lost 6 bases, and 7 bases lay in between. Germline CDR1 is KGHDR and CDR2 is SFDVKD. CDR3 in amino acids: CATSGYGNEQFF. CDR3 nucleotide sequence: TGTGCCACCAGTGGATACGGCAATGAGCAGTTCTTC.

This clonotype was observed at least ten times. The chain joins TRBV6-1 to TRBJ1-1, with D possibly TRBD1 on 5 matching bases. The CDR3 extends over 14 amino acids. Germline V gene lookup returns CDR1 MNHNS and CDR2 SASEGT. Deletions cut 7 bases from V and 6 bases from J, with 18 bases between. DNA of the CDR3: TGTGCCAGCATTCCCTCGTCGGGGCTCTCTGAAGCTTTCTTT. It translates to CASIPSSGLSEAFF.

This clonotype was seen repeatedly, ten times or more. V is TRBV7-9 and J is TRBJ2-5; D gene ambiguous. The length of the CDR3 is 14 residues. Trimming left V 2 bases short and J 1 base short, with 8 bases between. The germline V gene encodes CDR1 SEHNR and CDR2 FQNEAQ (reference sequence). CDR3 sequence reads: CASSLRQLQETQYF. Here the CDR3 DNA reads TGTGCCAGCAGCTTACGCCAGCTCCAAGAGACCCAGTACTTC.

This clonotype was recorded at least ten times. CDR3 amino acids: CASRPRGGNTEAFF. The CDR3 nucleotides are TGTGCCAGCAGACCCAGGGGCGGGAACACTGAAGCTTTCTTT. The V and J genes are TRBV6-2 or TRBV6-3 and TRBJ1-1, with D possibly TRBD1 on 6 matching bases. Trimming stripped 6 bases from V and 1 base from J, with 12 bases between. CDR3 size: 14 residues. From germline, CDR1 is MNHEY and CDR2 SVGEGT.

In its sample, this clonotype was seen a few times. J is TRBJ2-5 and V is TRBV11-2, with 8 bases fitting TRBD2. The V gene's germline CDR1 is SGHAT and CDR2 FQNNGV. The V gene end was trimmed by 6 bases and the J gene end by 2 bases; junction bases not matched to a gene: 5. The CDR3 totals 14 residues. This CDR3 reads CASSLRGGQETQYF. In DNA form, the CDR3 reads TGTGCCAGCAGTTTACGCGGGGGGCAAGAGACCCAGTACTTC. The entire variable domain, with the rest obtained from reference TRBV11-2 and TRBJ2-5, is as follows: EAGVAQSPRYKIIEKRQSVAFWCNPISGHATLYWYQQILGQGPKLLIQFQNNGVVDDSQLPKDRFSAERLKGVDSTLKIQPAKLEDSAVYLCASSLRGGQETQYFGPGTRLLVL.

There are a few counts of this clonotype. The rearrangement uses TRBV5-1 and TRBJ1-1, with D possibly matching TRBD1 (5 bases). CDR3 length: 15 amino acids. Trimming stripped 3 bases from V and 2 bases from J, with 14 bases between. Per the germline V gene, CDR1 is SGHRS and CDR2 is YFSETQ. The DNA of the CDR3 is TGCGCCAGCAGCTACGCAGGGTTGGTTAACACTGAAGCTTTCTTT. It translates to CASSYAGLVNTEAFF.

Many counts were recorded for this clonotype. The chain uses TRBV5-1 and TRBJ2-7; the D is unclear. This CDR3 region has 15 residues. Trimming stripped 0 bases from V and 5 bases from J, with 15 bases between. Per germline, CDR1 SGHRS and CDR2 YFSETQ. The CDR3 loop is CASSLGHAPSDEQYV. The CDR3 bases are TGCGCCAGCAGCTTGGGGCACGCGCCCAGCGACGAGCAGTACGTC.

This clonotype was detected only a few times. CDR3 sequence: CASSSLDPGRGPRNQPQHF. The CDR3 region has the DNA TGTGCCAGCAGCAGTTTGGACCCGGGCAGGGGGCCGCGCAATCAGCCCCAGCATTTT. The chain has TRBV11-1 and TRBJ1-5; 8 bases match TRBD1. Trimming cost V 5 bases and J 2 bases; bases outside gene matches: 17. The V gene's germline CDR1 is SGHAT and CDR2 FQDESV (reference sequence). CDR3 length: 19 residues. The entire variable domain, with the rest obtained from reference TRBV11-1 and TRBJ1-5, is as follows: EAEVAQSPRYKITEKSQAVAFWCDPISGHATLYWYRQILGQGPELLVQFQDESVVDDSQLPKDRFSAERLKGVDSTLKIQPAELGDSAMYLCASSSLDPGRGPRNQPQHFGDGTRLSIL.